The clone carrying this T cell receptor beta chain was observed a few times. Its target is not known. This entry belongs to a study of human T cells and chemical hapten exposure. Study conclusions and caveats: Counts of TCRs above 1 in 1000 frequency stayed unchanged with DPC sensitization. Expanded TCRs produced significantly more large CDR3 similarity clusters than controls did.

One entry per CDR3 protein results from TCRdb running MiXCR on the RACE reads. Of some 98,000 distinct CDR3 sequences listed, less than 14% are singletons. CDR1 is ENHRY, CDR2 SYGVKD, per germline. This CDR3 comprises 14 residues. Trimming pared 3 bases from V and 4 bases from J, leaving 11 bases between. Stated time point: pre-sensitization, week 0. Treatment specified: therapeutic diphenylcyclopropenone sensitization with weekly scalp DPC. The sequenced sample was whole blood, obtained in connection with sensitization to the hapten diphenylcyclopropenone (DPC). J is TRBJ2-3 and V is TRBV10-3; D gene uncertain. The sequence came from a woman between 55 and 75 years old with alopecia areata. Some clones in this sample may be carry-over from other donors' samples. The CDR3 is CAISDIAAPDTQYF. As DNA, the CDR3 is TGTGCCATCAGTGACATAGCAGCGCCAGATACGCAGTATTTT.